This TCR beta chain was retrieved from a study of T cell clonotyping in hematopoietic cell transplantation. Study observations and caveats: Higher Inverse Simpson Index values in graft donor and pretransplant recipient predicted broader posttransplant TCR diversity.

Trimming took 9 bases from V and 2 from J, leaving 14 bases between them. Germline assignment: CDR1 MGHRA and CDR2 YSYEKL. This CDR3 comprises 13 residues. Comment on this clone: Its specificity is not known. The same CDR3 also results from other DNA sequences found in this sample.

The data were produced by immunoSEQ multiplex PCR, yet TCRdb's version contains in-frame clones alone and is incomplete. Here the sample spans approximately 12,000 clones, approximately 51% being singletons. Material: peripheral blood mononuclear cells. This receptor was obtained from a man over 45 in good health. Some clones in this sample may be carry-over from other donors' samples. The rearrangement links TRBV4-1 to TRBJ2-7; D may be TRBD1 or TRBD2 (5 bases each). Here the CDR3 reads CASSEGWTYEQYF. CDR3 DNA sequence: TGCGCCAGTAGCGAGGGGTGGACCTACGAGCAGTACTTC.